The clone carrying this T cell receptor beta chain occurred once. The data stem from a study of blood T cell repertoires in COVID-19. Using immunoSEQ multiplex PCR, the repertoire was profiled, and TCRdb retains in-frame clones only, with some absent. The data contain about 130,000 clones, roughly four fifths of them seen just once; the ten biggest clones take up roughly an eighth. Trimming cost V 6 bases and J 4 bases, with 15 bases left between them. CDR1 is MGHDK and CDR2 is SYGVNS in the germline V gene. There are 14 residues in the CDR3. Sequencing input: peripheral blood. The sequence was obtained from a woman aged 60 to 75 with acute or convalescent COVID-19. The chain carries TRBV25-1 and TRBJ1-1, with D possibly TRBD1 on 5 matching bases. CDR3 in DNA: TGTGCCAGCAGAATGGGGCAAGTGGGCACTGAAGCTTTCTTT. Residues: CASRMGQVGTEAFF.